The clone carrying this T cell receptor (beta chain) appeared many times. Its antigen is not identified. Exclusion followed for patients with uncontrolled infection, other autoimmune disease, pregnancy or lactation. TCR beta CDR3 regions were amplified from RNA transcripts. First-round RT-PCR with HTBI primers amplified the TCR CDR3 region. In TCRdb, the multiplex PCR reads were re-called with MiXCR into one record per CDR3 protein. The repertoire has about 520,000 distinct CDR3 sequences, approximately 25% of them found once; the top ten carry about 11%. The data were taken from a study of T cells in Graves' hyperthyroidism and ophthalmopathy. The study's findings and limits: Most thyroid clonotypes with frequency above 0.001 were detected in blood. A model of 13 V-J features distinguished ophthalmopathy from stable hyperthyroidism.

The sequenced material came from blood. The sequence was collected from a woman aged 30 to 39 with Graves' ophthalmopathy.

The CDR3 loop reads CASSTDRAQYF. CDR3 in DNA: TGTGCCAGCAGCACCGACAGGGCTCAGTACTTC. The chain employs TRBV7-2 and TRBJ2-7, with 7 nucleotides matching TRBD1. From germline, CDR1 is SGHTA and CDR2 FQGNSA. With V trimmed by 5 bases and J by 10 bases, 5 bases remained unmatched. This CDR3 is 11 amino acids long.